The rows below give T cell receptor beta chains drawn from one sample of a study of T cells after yellow fever vaccination. MiXCR, run by TCRdb on the 5' RACE reads, gives a single entry per CDR3 protein. Counted here are 230,000 or so distinct CDR3 sequences, more than 3.5% occurring once; the ten biggest clones make up around 20%. The sequencing used PBMCs, collected 15 days after the yellow fever booster vaccination. The source of these receptors is a man younger than 35 who received the YFV17D yellow fever vaccine. CDR3s include the opening cysteine and the closing phenylalanine or tryptophan. D genes are given only for firm matches. The size of a clone is reported for some rows only, either as once, few or many, or as a class for expanded clones.

size	J	D	V	CDR3	DNA
many	TRBJ2-5	-	TRBV7-2	CASSLESSQETQYF	TGTGCCAGCAGCTTAGAGTCTTCTCAAGAGACCCAGTACTTC
many	TRBJ2-2	-	TRBV9	CASKYGESTGELFF	TGTGCCAGCAAGTACGGGGAGAGCACCGGGGAGCTGTTTTTT
many	TRBJ2-7	TRBD1	TRBV30	CAWSGGQGAITHSYEQYF	TGTGCCTGGAGTGGGGGACAGGGGGCTATAACTCACTCCTACGAGCAGTACTTC
many	TRBJ1-4	-	TRBV7-3	CASSSSGLFF	TGTGCCAGCAGCTCCTCGGGACTGTTTTTT
many	TRBJ2-5	TRBD2	TRBV7-2	CASRKPGLASEETQYF	TGTGCCAGCAGAAAGCCGGGACTAGCCTCAGAAGAGACCCAGTACTTC
few	TRBJ2-6	-	TRBV19	CASRTENSGANVLTF	TGTGCCAGTAGGACGGAAAACTCTGGGGCCAACGTCCTGACTTTC
many	TRBJ1-6	-	TRBV12-3/TRBV12-4	CASSYSGRYNSPLHF	TGTGCCAGCAGTTACTCCGGGAGGTATAATTCACCCCTCCACTTT
many	TRBJ2-3	TRBD2	TRBV5-8	CASSQGLAGETDTQYF	TGTGCCAGCAGCCAAGGACTAGCGGGGGAAACAGATACGCAGTATTTT
many	TRBJ2-3	TRBD2	TRBV18	CASSPGLGGTTDTQYF	TGTGCCAGCTCACCCGGTCTCGGGGGGACGACAGATACGCAGTATTTT
many	TRBJ2-7	-	TRBV27	CASSLSVIGYEQYF	TGTGCCAGCAGTTTATCGGTTATAGGGTACGAGCAGTACTTC
many	TRBJ1-2	-	TRBV24-1	CATSDRDRTNYGYTF	TGTGCCACCAGTGACCGTGACAGGACCAACTATGGCTACACCTTC
many	TRBJ2-2	TRBD1	TRBV7-9	CASSSGTGGLNTGELFF	TGTGCCAGCAGCTCCGGGACAGGGGGCTTGAACACCGGGGAGCTGTTTTTT
-	TRBJ2-3	-	TRBV10-3	CAISEGQGIQDTQYF	TGTGCCATCAGTGAAGGGCAGGGGATTCAAGATACGCAGTATTTT
many	TRBJ2-5	-	TRBV27	CASSSRTEETQYF	TGTGCCAGCAGTTCCCGGACAGAAGAGACCCAGTACTTC
many	TRBJ1-3	-	TRBV12-3/TRBV12-4	CASIYLGRRNTIYF	TGTGCCAGCATTTATCTGGGCCGGCGGAACACCATATATTTT
many	TRBJ1-5	TRBD1	TRBV20-1	CSATGNFNQPQHF	TGCAGCGCGACAGGGAACTTCAATCAGCCCCAGCATTTT
many	TRBJ2-3	TRBD2	TRBV5-1	CASSSGLAGGPDTQYF	TGCGCCAGCAGCTCCGGACTAGCGGGGGGCCCAGATACGCAGTATTTT
few	TRBJ2-6	-	TRBV12-3/TRBV12-4	CASSTQGGSGANVLTF	TGTGCCAGCAGTACACAGGGAGGCTCTGGGGCCAACGTCCTGACTTTC
-	TRBJ1-3	-	TRBV5-1	CASSPTGTQPGNTIYF	TGCGCCAGCAGCCCTACCGGGACACAACCGGGAAACACCATATATTTT
many	TRBJ2-1	TRBD2	TRBV12-3/TRBV12-4	CASSSAPGTSFNEQFF	TGTGCCAGCAGCTCCGCCCCCGGGACTAGTTTCAATGAGCAGTTCTTC
many	TRBJ1-5	-	TRBV30	CAWSGSWGQPQHF	TGTGCCTGGAGTGGGTCATGGGGTCAGCCCCAGCATTTT
many	TRBJ2-6	-	TRBV6-1	CASSEKYSGANVLTF	TGTGCCAGCAGTGAGAAATACTCTGGGGCCAACGTCCTGACTTTC
few	TRBJ2-6	TRBD2	TRBV24-1	CAIRGAGANVLTF	TGTGCCATCCGGGGGGCTGGGGCCAACGTCCTGACTTTC
many	TRBJ2-7	-	TRBV6-5	CASSYTVTNEQYF	TGTGCCAGCAGTTACACGGTTACCAACGAGCAGTACTTC
many	TRBJ2-1	TRBD2	TRBV15	CATSRGLGEGNEQFF	TGTGCCACCAGCAGGGGACTAGGGGAGGGCAATGAGCAGTTCTTC
many	TRBJ1-3	-	TRBV9	CASSSRTASGNTIYF	TGTGCCAGCAGCTCCCGGACAGCCTCTGGAAACACCATATATTTT
many	TRBJ1-2	-	TRBV6-6	CASSFGGGNYGYTF	TGTGCCAGCAGTTTTGGAGGCGGAAACTATGGCTACACCTTC
many	TRBJ2-2	TRBD1	TRBV5-1	CASSLYDRGRRGSGELFF	TGCGCCAGCAGCTTGTATGACAGGGGGCGGCGGGGCTCCGGGGAGCTGTTTTTT
many	TRBJ2-7	-	TRBV4-1	CASSQITGNSYEQYF	TGCGCCAGCAGCCAGATAACAGGGAATTCGTACGAGCAGTACTTC
-	TRBJ2-3	-	TRBV2	CASSGRTDTQYF	TGTGCCAGCAGTGGACGGACAGATACGCAGTATTTT
many	TRBJ1-5	TRBD1	TRBV6-1	CASIRTGFSQPQHF	TGTGCCAGCATCCGGACAGGATTTAGTCAGCCCCAGCATTTT
many	TRBJ2-2	-	TRBV9	CASSVGPVNTGELFF	TGTGCCAGCAGCGTAGGTCCCGTCAACACCGGGGAGCTGTTTTTT
many	TRBJ2-5	-	TRBV6-5	CASTIPGAETQYF	TGTGCCAGCACAATCCCCGGAGCGGAGACCCAGTACTTC
many	TRBJ2-1	TRBD2	TRBV20-1	CSASRGLAFDEQFF	TGCAGTGCTAGTAGGGGACTAGCTTTCGATGAGCAGTTCTTC
many	TRBJ2-1	-	TRBV7-2	CASSLWVDNEQFF	TGTGCCAGCAGCTTATGGGTGGACAATGAGCAGTTCTTC
many	TRBJ2-1	-	TRBV6-1	CASSDQGSYNEQFF	TGTGCCAGCAGTGACCAGGGCTCCTACAATGAGCAGTTCTTC
many	TRBJ1-2	-	TRBV5-5	CASSSNRARNGYTF	TGTGCCAGCAGCTCAAACAGGGCGCGGAACGGCTACACCTTC
many	TRBJ2-1	TRBD1	TRBV6-5	CASSYTGQGNNEQFF	TGTGCCAGCAGTTACACGGGACAGGGTAACAATGAGCAGTTCTTC
many	TRBJ1-1	TRBD1	TRBV29-1	CSGYRGGSTEAFF	TGCAGCGGTTACAGGGGAGGGAGCACTGAAGCTTTCTTT
many	TRBJ1-3	-	TRBV7-2	CASSQPGNTIYF	TGTGCCAGCAGCCAGCCCGGAAACACCATATATTTT
many	TRBJ1-3	TRBD1	TRBV7-2	CASSSPGTGDSGNTIYF	TGTGCCAGCAGCTCCCCCGGGACAGGGGACTCTGGAAACACCATATATTTT
-	TRBJ2-3	TRBD2	TRBV4-2	CASSQDRREADTQYF	TGTGCCAGCAGCCAAGATAGGCGGGAGGCAGATACGCAGTATTTT
many	TRBJ1-6	-	TRBV29-1	CSVRGQENSPLHF	TGCAGCGTTCGGGGGCAAGAGAATTCACCCCTCCACTTT
many	TRBJ2-1	-	TRBV28	CASSSYSSYNEQFF	TGTGCCAGCAGTAGCTATAGCTCCTACAATGAGCAGTTCTTC
many	TRBJ1-5	-	TRBV7-9	CASSSGGVQPQHF	TGTGCCAGCAGCTCTGGGGGGGTTCAGCCCCAGCATTTT
many	TRBJ2-5	-	TRBV12-3/TRBV12-4	CASSFGETQYF	TGTGCCAGCAGTTTCGGGGAGACCCAGTACTTC
many	TRBJ1-6	TRBD1	TRBV4-3	CASSQFTGDSPLHF	TGCGCCAGCAGCCAATTTACAGGGGATTCACCCCTCCACTTT
many	TRBJ1-6	-	TRBV5-6	CASSLGHNSPLHF	TGTGCCAGCAGCTTGGGTCATAATTCACCCCTCCACTTT
-	TRBJ2-2	-	TRBV9	CASSAGTHNTGELFF	TGTGCCAGCAGCGCCGGGACACATAATACCGGGGAGCTGTTTTTT
many	TRBJ2-5	TRBD1	TRBV2	CASRHRGPMETQYF	TGTGCCAGCAGACACAGGGGGCCTATGGAGACCCAGTACTTC
few	TRBJ2-3	TRBD2	TRBV5-8	CASSRARLAGGSTDTQYF	TGTGCCAGCAGCAGGGCGCGGCTAGCGGGGGGGAGCACAGATACGCAGTATTTT
many	TRBJ2-2	TRBD2	TRBV2	CASSQLAGGPGGELFF	TGTGCCAGCAGCCAACTAGCGGGGGGGCCCGGCGGGGAGCTGTTTTTT
many	TRBJ2-7	-	TRBV7-9	CASSLSWTPEQYF	TGTGCCAGCAGCTTGTCCTGGACCCCAGAGCAGTACTTC
many	TRBJ2-1	-	TRBV15	CATSLYRVTFF	TGTGCCACCAGCCTGTACAGGGTAACGTTCTTC